The rows below give T cell receptor beta chains drawn from one sample of a study of blood T cells in healthy people across ages. TCRdb ran MiXCR on the 5' RACE reads and lists one entry per CDR3 protein. This sample has around 1.5 million distinct CDR3 sequences; around 55% occur once, and the top ten carry over 5.5%. The sample consisted of blood. All receptors derive from a man younger than 35 in good health. CDR3s include the opening cysteine and the closing phenylalanine or tryptophan.

V,CDR3
TRBV28,CASSLEEGFNTGELFF
TRBV4-1,CASSQAPRGVEQYF
TRBV6-2/TRBV6-3,CASSYLGINNQPQHF
TRBV5-1,CASDVYNYEQYF
TRBV5-6,CASSLATMGQLDEQYF
TRBV20-1,CSAKSGTGVTEAFF
TRBV29-1,CSVELGQNTEAFF
TRBV2,CASSEVGGANYGYTF
TRBV7-9,CASSLLVLSSYNEQFF
TRBV12-3/TRBV12-4,CASSLRDTNGYTF
TRBV24-1,CATSDLTDNGMNTEAFF
TRBV9,CASSVQGVRDHYGYTF
TRBV5-1,CASSLESRGDTQYF
TRBV10-3,CAISPGSEQYF
TRBV29-1,CSVLGDYEQYF
TRBV4-1,CASSQGVGRAEYF
TRBV30,CAGKPGQGAGETQYF
TRBV2,CATSPVDSNTGELFF
TRBV4-1,CASSQSRGDQPQHF
TRBV7-2,CASSLAQTDTQYF
TRBV6-5,CASSYNQADEQYF
TRBV6-5,CASSYSVGEETQYF
TRBV6-6,CASSLTRAGEQFF
TRBV28,CASRGVARESRNEQFF
TRBV5-8,CASSPARGDADTQYF
TRBV7-9,CASSLVDWVTYGYTF
TRBV7-2,CASNLGVGTDLTDTQYF
TRBV20-1,CSAEGLAGAFGTDTQYF
TRBV28,CASSLRTGRETQYF
TRBV12-3/TRBV12-4,CAIPGTAYGYTF
TRBV10-2,CASSEKEELFF
TRBV25-1,CASSSRRGPGNEQFF
TRBV7-9,CASSGLQGLTYEQYF
TRBV29-1,CSVRPRLEYGYTF
TRBV19,CAISLTAGDSNEQFF
TRBV5-1,CASSQYQDSLYGYTF
TRBV9,CASSSEGGGPTGELFF
TRBV5-1,CASSYSLGTEAFF
TRBV20-1,CSARDHRGTDTQYF